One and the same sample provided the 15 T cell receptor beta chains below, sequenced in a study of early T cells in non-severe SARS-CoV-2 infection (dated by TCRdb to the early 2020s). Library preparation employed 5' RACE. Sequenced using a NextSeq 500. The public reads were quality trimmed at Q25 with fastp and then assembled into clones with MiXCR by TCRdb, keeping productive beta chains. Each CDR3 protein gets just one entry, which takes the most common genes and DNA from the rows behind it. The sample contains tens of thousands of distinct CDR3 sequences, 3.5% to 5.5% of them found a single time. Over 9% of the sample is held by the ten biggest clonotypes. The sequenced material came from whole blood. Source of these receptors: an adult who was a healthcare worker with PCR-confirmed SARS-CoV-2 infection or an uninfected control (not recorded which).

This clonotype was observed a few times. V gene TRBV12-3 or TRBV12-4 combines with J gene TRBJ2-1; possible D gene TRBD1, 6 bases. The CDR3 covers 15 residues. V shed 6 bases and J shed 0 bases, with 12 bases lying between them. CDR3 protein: CASSSRGPSYNEQFF. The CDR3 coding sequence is TGTGCCAGCAGCTCCAGGGGACCCTCCTACAATGAGCAGTTCTTC.

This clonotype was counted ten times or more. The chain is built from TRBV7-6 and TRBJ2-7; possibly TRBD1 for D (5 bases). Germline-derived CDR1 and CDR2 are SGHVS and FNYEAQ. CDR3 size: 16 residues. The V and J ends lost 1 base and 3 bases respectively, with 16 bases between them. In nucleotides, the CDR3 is TGTGCCAGCAGCTTAGAGAAGGCCCAGGGCTTCTACGAGCAGTACTTC. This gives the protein CASSLEKAQGFYEQYF.

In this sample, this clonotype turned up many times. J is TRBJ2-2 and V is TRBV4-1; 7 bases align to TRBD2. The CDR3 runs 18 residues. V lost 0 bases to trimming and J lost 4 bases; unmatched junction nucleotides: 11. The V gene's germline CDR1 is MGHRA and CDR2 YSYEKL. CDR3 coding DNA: TGCGCCAGCAGCCAAGAAGGTTGGGAGGGGTCGGGCACCGGGGAGCTGTTTTTT. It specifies CASSQEGWEGSGTGELFF.

The CDR3: CASSMDGSNEKLFF. In DNA, the CDR3 is TGTGCCAGTAGTATGGACGGTTCGAATGAAAAACTGTTTTTT. The chain is built from TRBV19 and TRBJ1-4; D gene ambiguous. The CDR3 loop spans 14 amino acids. Trimming shortened V by 3 bases and J by 5 bases, and 10 bases separated the two germline ends. The germline V gene has CDR1 LNHDA and CDR2 SQIVND (reference sequence).

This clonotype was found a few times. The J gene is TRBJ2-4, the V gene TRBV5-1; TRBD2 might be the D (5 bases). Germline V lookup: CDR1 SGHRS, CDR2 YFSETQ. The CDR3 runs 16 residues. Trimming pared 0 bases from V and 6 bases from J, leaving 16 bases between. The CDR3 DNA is TGCGCCAGCAGCTTGGTACTGTCGGGGATAGGAAACATTCAGTACTTC. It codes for CASSLVLSGIGNIQYF.

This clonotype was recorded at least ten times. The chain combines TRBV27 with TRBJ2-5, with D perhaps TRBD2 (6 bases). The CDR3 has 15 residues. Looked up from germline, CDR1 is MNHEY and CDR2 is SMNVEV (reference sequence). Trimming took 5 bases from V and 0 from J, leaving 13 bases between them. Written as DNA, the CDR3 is TGTGCCAGCAGTCCCCCGGGGGACTACCAAGAGACCCAGTACTTC. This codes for CASSPPGDYQETQYF.

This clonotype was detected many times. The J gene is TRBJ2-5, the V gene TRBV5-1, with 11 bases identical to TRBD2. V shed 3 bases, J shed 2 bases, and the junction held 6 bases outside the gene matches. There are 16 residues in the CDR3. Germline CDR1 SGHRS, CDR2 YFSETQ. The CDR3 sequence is CASSYPLAGDQETQYF. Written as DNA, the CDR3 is TGCGCCAGCAGCTACCCACTAGCGGGAGATCAAGAGACCCAGTACTTC.

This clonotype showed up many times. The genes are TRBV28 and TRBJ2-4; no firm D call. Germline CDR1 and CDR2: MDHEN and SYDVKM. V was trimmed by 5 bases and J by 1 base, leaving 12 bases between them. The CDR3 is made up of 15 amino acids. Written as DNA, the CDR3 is TGTGCCAGCAGTCCCCCCCCCGGGGCCAAAAACATTCAGTACTTC. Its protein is CASSPPPGAKNIQYF.

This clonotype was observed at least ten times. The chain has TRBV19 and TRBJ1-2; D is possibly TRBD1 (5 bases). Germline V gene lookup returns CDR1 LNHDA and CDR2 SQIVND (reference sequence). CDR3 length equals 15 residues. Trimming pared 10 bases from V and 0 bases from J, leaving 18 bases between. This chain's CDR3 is CATLTRDRANYGYTF. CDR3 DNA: TGTGCCACCCTTACCCGGGACCGAGCTAACTATGGCTACACCTTC.

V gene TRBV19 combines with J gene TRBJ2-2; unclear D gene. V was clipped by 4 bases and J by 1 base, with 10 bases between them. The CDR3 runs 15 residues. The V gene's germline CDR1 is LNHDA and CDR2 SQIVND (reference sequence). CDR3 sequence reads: CASSTLGRNTGELFF. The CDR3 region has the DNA TGTGCCAGTAGTACGTTAGGACGGAACACCGGGGAGCTGTTTTTT.

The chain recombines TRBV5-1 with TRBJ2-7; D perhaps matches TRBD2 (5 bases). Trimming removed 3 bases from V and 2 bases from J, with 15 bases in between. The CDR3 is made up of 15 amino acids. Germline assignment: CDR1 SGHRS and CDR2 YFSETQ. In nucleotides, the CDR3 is TGCGCCAGCAGCTCAGGACTCGACCCTACCTACGAGCAGTACTTC. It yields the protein CASSSGLDPTYEQYF.

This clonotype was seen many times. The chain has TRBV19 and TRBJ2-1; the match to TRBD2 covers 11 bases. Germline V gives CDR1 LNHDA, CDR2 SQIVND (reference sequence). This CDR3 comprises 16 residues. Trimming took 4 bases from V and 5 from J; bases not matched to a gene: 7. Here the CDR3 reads CASSTPLAGGHNEQFF. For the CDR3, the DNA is TGTGCCAGTAGTACCCCTCTAGCGGGAGGCCACAATGAGCAGTTCTTC.

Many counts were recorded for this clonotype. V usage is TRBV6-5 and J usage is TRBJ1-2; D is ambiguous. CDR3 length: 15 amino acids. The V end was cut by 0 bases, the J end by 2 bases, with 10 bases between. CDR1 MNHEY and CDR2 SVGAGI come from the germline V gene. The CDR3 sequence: CASSYSGIENYGYTF. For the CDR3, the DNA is TGTGCCAGCAGTTACTCGGGGATAGAGAACTATGGCTACACCTTC.

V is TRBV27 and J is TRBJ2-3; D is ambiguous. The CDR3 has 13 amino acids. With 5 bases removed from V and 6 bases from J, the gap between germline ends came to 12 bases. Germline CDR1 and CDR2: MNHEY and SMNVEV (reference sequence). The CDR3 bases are TGTGCCAGCAGTGATATAGCATCCGATACGCAGTATTTT. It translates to CASSDIASDTQYF.

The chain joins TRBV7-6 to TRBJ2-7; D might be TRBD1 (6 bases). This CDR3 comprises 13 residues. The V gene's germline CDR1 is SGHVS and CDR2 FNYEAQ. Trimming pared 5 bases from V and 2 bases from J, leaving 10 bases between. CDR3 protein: CASSVGTPYEQYF. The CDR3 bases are TGTGCCAGCAGCGTCGGGACACCCTACGAGCAGTACTTC. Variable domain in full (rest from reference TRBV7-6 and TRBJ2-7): GAGVSQSPRYKVTKRGQDVALRCDPISGHVSLYWYRQALGQGPEFLTYFNYEAQQDKSGLPNDRFSAERPEGSISTLTIQRTEQRDSAMYRCASSVGTPYEQYFGPGTRLTVT.